This T cell receptor (beta chain) was profiled in a study of neurological immune-mediated disorders. Broader study findings: One related-CDR3 cluster, which may be a signature, held the repertoires of 18 of 34 multiple sclerosis patients after phylogenetic grouping.

The cDNA was synthesized by means of template-switch 5'RACE, which was carried out with 10-nucleotide random UMIs. TCRdb re-called the 5' RACE reads through MiXCR, storing one row per CDR3 protein. The table lists tens of thousands of distinct CDR3 sequences, 3% to 4% of them singletons. The V segment lost 2 bases and the J segment 3 bases; nucleotides outside the gene matches: 3. Germline CDR1 and CDR2: ENHRY and SYGVKD. There are 16 residues in the CDR3. This clonotype was counted at least ten times. The antigen is undetermined. The chain couples TRBV10-3 to TRBJ2-7; 14 nucleotides align to TRBD2. Sequencing used PBMCs. The receptor was derived from a woman aged 25 to 39 with multiple sclerosis. CDR3 sequence reads: CAISEGGTSGSYEQYF. In DNA, the CDR3 is TGTGCCATCAGTGAGGGAGGGACTAGCGGGAGCTACGAGCAGTACTTC.